This entry is about one TCR beta chain. Antigen: not known. This CDR3 has 14 residues. V was cut by 2 bases and J by 4 bases, with 13 bases left in between. Germline-derived CDR1 and CDR2 are SGHRS and YFSETQ. Each participant with HIV received care in the United States. This record comes from a study of long-term antiretroviral therapy in people with HIV. Run at survey level, the immunoSEQ assay was version v3.0. The method was immunoSEQ multiplex PCR; TCRdb's version includes in-frame clones alone and lacks a portion of them. The table shows 25,000 to 35,000 clones, with around 78% occurring only once. Overall study findings and caveats: Diversity increased after ART yet remained lower than in transplant donor controls. Among HIV repertoires, CDR3 length ranges were narrower than those of controls.

The rearrangement joins TRBV5-1 to TRBJ2-7; no reliable D call. The input for sequencing was unsorted PBMCs, taken 1.5 years before starting antiretroviral therapy. The receptor was derived from a man between 18 and 35 years old with HIV. CDR3: CASSLTGVKYEQYF. CDR3 sequence (DNA): TGCGCCAGCAGCTTAACTGGGGTTAAATACGAGCAGTACTTC.